Shown below are 28 T cell receptor beta chains from a single sample sequenced in a study of control samples from healthy donors and cancer patients. The repertoire was sequenced with immunoSEQ multiplex PCR; TCRdb's copy has only in-frame clones and lacks some. The sample contains 100,000 to 150,000 clones, about 92% of which appear only once. The sample taken for sequencing was PBMCs. These TCRs come from a man at least 80 years old with head and neck cancer.

The gene calls are TRBV15 and TRBJ1-4; 7 nucleotides line up with TRBD1. V lost 0 bases and J lost 2; bases outside the gene matches: 9. There are 18 residues in the CDR3. CDR1 is LNHNV, CDR2 YYDKDF, per germline (reference sequence). The CDR3 DNA follows: TGTGCCACCAGCAGAGAACAAGGGGGCCTGGGGACTAATGAAAAACTGTTTTTT. The encoded protein is CATSREQGGLGTNEKLFF.

This clone has just one count. This chain uses TRBV30 with TRBJ1-2; D unresolved. Trimming stripped 2 bases from V and 7 bases from J, with 17 bases between. CDR1 GTSNPN and CDR2 SVGIG come from the germline V gene (reference sequence). The CDR3 is 14 amino acids. Here the CDR3 reads CAWSIGRGIGGYTF. The CDR3, as DNA: TGTGCCTGGAGTATCGGACGGGGAATTGGTGGCTACACCTTC.

The chain joins TRBV3-1 (or the pseudogene TRBV3-2) to TRBJ2-3; 11 bases fit TRBD2. From germline, CDR1 is LGHDT and CDR2 YNNKEL (reference sequence). The trim removed 6 bases at V and 2 bases at J, leaving 4 bases unmatched. The CDR3 totals 15 residues. The CDR3 region has the DNA TGTGCCAGCAGTCCTAGCGGGAGGCTCACAGATACGCAGTATTTT. It is translated as CASSPSGRLTDTQYF.

CDR3 bases: TGTGCCAGCAGCTTACCAGGTTTCAATCAGCCCCAGCATTTT. It codes for CASSLPGFNQPQHF. V and J are TRBV5-6 and TRBJ1-5; no clear D. The CDR3 extends over 14 amino acids. Germline CDR1 is SGHDT and CDR2 is YYEEEE. Trimming took 2 bases from V and 3 from J, leaving 9 bases between them.

The chain carries TRBV18 and TRBJ1-3; D gene unclear. The CDR3 totals 16 residues. Germline loops: CDR1 KGHSH, CDR2 LQKENI. V was trimmed by 0 bases and J by 3 bases, leaving 12 bases between them. CDR3 region: CASSPPGRVDGNTIYF. The CDR3 DNA reads as TGTGCCAGCTCACCACCGGGGAGGGTGGATGGAAACACCATATATTTT.

The gene calls are TRBV3-1 (or the pseudogene TRBV3-2) and TRBJ2-3, with no clear D. V lost 1 base and J 9 bases, leaving 11 bases between the germline ends. The germline V gene has CDR1 LGHDT and CDR2 YNNKEL (reference sequence). The CDR3 totals 13 residues. The CDR3 loop is CASSQGNSGTQYF. The CDR3 DNA is TGTGCCAGCAGCCAAGGTAACTCAGGAACGCAGTATTTT.

The V and J genes are TRBV19 and TRBJ1-2; tentatively, D is TRBD1 (5 bases). Germline V gives CDR1 LNHDA, CDR2 SQIVND (reference sequence). V shed 7 bases and J shed 3 bases, with 15 bases lying between them. This CDR3 has 14 residues. For the CDR3, the DNA is TGTGCCAGTACCTTGACAGAGGTAGACTATGGCTACACCTTC. It yields the protein CASTLTEVDYGYTF.

The chain uses TRBV18 and TRBJ2-3; 9 bases line up with TRBD1. The CDR3 has 17 amino acids. Germline V gives CDR1 KGHSH, CDR2 LQKENI. J was trimmed by 2 bases and V by 5 bases; bases with no gene match: 11. CDR3 in amino acids: CASSSTSQGANTDTQYF. The CDR3 DNA is TGTGCCAGCTCATCAACGTCACAGGGGGCGAACACAGATACGCAGTATTTT.

The chain is built from TRBV27 and TRBJ2-2; D gene unclear. The CDR3 consists of 12 residues. Germline V gene sequence: CDR1 MNHEY, CDR2 SMNVEV (reference sequence). V lost 7 bases and J lost 8, with 11 bases in between. DNA of the CDR3: TGTGCCAGCACCTCTGACGTAGGGGAGCTGTTTTTT. The encoded protein is CASTSDVGELFF.

This chain joins TRBV27 and TRBJ2-7, with TRBD1 identical over 8 bases. CDR1 MNHEY and CDR2 SMNVEV come from the germline V gene (reference sequence). The CDR3 spans 14 residues. The V and J ends lost 5 bases and 2 bases, in that order; junction bases with no gene match: 5. CDR3 in amino acids: CASSVQGETYEQYF. DNA for the CDR3: TGTGCCAGCAGTGTACAGGGGGAAACCTACGAGCAGTACTTC.

The chain is built from TRBV5-1 and TRBJ2-5, with D maybe TRBD1 (7 bases). V shed 4 bases and J shed 5 bases, with 24 bases lying between them. The germline V gene has CDR1 SGHRS and CDR2 YFSETQ. This CDR3 has 17 residues. CDR3 protein: CASSTYRGRIGGETQYF. For the CDR3, the DNA is TGCGCCAGCAGCACCTACAGGGGAAGAATAGGAGGGGAGACCCAGTACTTC. The complete variable domain, with remaining parts taken from reference TRBV5-1 and TRBJ2-5, reads KAGVTQTPRYLIKTRGQQVTLSCSPISGHRSVSWYQQTPGQGLQFLFEYFSETQRNKGNFPGRFSGRQFSNSRSEMNVSTLELGDSALYLCASSTYRGRIGGETQYFGPGTRLLVL.

V is TRBV28 and J is TRBJ1-5; 8 bases line up with TRBD1. This CDR3 has 14 amino acids. CDR1 is MDHEN, CDR2 SYDVKM, per germline. Germline trimming cut 5 bases from V and 6 bases from J; bases unmatched to any gene: 6. In nucleotides, the CDR3 is TGTGCCAGCAGTACTACAGGGGGGGGTCAGCCCCAGCATTTT. This sequence encodes CASSTTGGGQPQHF.

The genes are TRBV12-5 and TRBJ2-1, with a possible D match to TRBD2 (6 bases). CDR1 LGHNT and CDR2 FRNRAP come from the germline V gene. The ends were cut back, 1 base at V and 0 bases at J, with 13 bases in the middle. The CDR3 has 17 amino acids. CDR3 region: CASGLGKGGSSYNEQFF. CDR3 nucleotide sequence: TGTGCTAGTGGTTTGGGAAAAGGAGGGAGCTCCTACAATGAGCAGTTCTTC.

This clone was counted a single time. The chain is built from TRBV7-9 and TRBJ1-5; D is perhaps TRBD1 (6 bases). V lost 3 bases to trimming and J lost 2 bases, with 11 bases between them. CDR1 and CDR2 from the germline V gene are SEHNR and FQNEAQ (reference sequence). The CDR3 has 15 residues. The CDR3 sequence is CASSLYREGNQPQHF. The CDR3 DNA sequence: TGTGCCAGCAGCTTGTACAGGGAAGGCAATCAGCCCCAGCATTTT. Full variable domain (remainder filled in from reference TRBV7-9 and TRBJ1-5): DTGVSQNPRHKITKRGQNVTFRCDPISEHNRLYWYRQTLGQGPEFLTYFQNEAQLEKSRLLSDRFSAERPKGSFSTLEIQRTEQGDSAMYLCASSLYREGNQPQHFGDGTRLSIL.

The chain joins TRBV7-6 to TRBJ2-5, with 9 bases that match TRBD1. Germline V lookup: CDR1 SGHVS, CDR2 FNYEAQ. V shed 2 bases, J shed 5 bases, and the junction held 6 bases outside the gene matches. This CDR3 has 15 amino acids. The CDR3 sequence is CASSLLTGGRETQYF. In DNA form, the CDR3 reads TGTGCCAGCAGCTTACTCACAGGGGGCCGGGAGACCCAGTACTTC.

The chain has TRBV6-6 and TRBJ1-6; 7 bases line up with TRBD1. The ends lost 3 bases at V and 9 bases at J; junction bases unmatched: 8. The CDR3 has 15 residues. Germline V gene sequence: CDR1 MNHNY, CDR2 SVGAGI (reference sequence). In DNA, the CDR3 is TGTGCCAGCAGTTATGTGGGACAGTCGGGTTCACCCCTCCACTTT. This translates into CASSYVGQSGSPLHF.

The genes are TRBV7-9 and TRBJ2-3; the match to TRBD1 covers 7 bases. The CDR3 extends over 15 amino acids. Germline assignment: CDR1 SEHNR and CDR2 FQNEAQ (reference sequence). Germline trimming cut 3 bases from V and 4 bases from J; bases unmatched to any gene: 7. The CDR3 coding sequence is TGTGCCAGCAGCTTCGGCAGGGGGTCATCAGATACGCAGTATTTT. Protein product: CASSFGRGSSDTQYF.

The rearrangement joins TRBV6-5 to TRBJ1-6; D is perhaps TRBD1 (5 bases). V shed 6 bases and J shed 5 bases, with 14 bases lying between them. CDR3 size: 15 residues. Germline V gene lookup returns CDR1 MNHEY and CDR2 SVGAGI. This CDR3 reads CASRASGGDNSPLHF. The CDR3 bases are TGTGCCAGCAGGGCTTCGGGGGGAGATAATTCACCCCTCCACTTT.

DNA of the CDR3: TGTGCCAGCAGCCTCGCCGGGCCGACTGAAGCTTTCTTT. This translates into CASSLAGPTEAFF. V is TRBV7-9 and J is TRBJ1-1; D gene unclear. From germline, CDR1 is SEHNR and CDR2 FQNEAQ (reference sequence). The CDR3 loop spans 13 amino acids. Trimming took 5 bases from V and 5 from J, leaving 12 bases between them.

The V gene is TRBV2, the J gene TRBJ1-4; weak D call: TRBD1 (5 bases). V lost 1 base and J lost 5, with 11 bases in between. Germline V gene lookup returns CDR1 SNHLY and CDR2 FYNNEI. There are 15 residues in the CDR3. As DNA, the CDR3 is TGTGCCAGCAGTGAAGTTGGGGCGGAGAATGAAAAACTGTTTTTT. Encoded protein: CASSEVGAENEKLFF.

The chain joins TRBV6-4 to TRBJ2-2; D uncertain. Germline V CDR1 and CDR2: MRHNA, SNTAGT. The CDR3 runs 12 residues. V was trimmed by 5 bases and J by 0 bases, leaving 1 base between them. The DNA for the CDR3 is TGTGCCAGCAGTCCGAACACCGGGGAGCTGTTTTTT. Protein sequence: CASSPNTGELFF.

The count of this clone is one. The V gene is TRBV6-1, the J gene TRBJ2-3, with D possibly matching TRBD2 (6 bases). Germline CDR1 MNHNS, CDR2 SASEGT. The V end lost 3 bases, the J end lost 0 bases, and 16 bases lay between the germline ends. The CDR3 is 17 amino acids. CDR3 sequence (DNA): TGTGCCAGCAGTGATTCTCGGGGGACCTTTAGCACAGATACGCAGTATTTT. Its translation: CASSDSRGTFSTDTQYF.

This clone was seen a single time. The chain joins TRBV6-4 to TRBJ1-4; D gene uncertain. This CDR3 region has 13 residues. Germline CDR1 reads MRHNA; CDR2 reads SNTAGT. With 2 bases removed from V and 3 bases from J, the gap between germline ends came to 4 bases. CDR3: CASSDRANEKLFF. The CDR3 nucleotides read TGTGCCAGCAGTGACAGGGCTAATGAAAAACTGTTTTTT.

The chain recombines TRBV6-5 with TRBJ1-3; D gene unclear. V lost 7 bases, J lost 5 bases, and 12 bases lay in between. Germline values: CDR1 MNHEY, CDR2 SVGAGI. CDR3 length: 13 residues. The CDR3 is CASTPDLRNTIYF. In nucleotides, the CDR3 is TGTGCCAGCACCCCGGACCTTCGAAACACCATATATTTT.

This sequence joins TRBV5-1 and TRBJ1-1, with D unresolved. Germline assignment: CDR1 SGHRS and CDR2 YFSETQ. This CDR3 is built from 16 residues. V was clipped by 0 bases and J by 4 bases, with 16 bases between them. The CDR3 spells CASSLEAGVWATEAFF. In nucleotides, the CDR3 is TGCGCCAGCAGCTTGGAGGCAGGTGTTTGGGCCACTGAAGCTTTCTTT.

The gene calls are TRBV6-6 and TRBJ1-2, with no clear D. The V and J ends lost 7 bases and 2 bases respectively, with 14 bases between them. Per germline, CDR1 MNHNY and CDR2 SVGAGI (reference sequence). The CDR3 has 14 amino acids. CDR3 residues: CASIAAGGNYGYTF. The CDR3, as DNA: TGTGCCAGCATAGCGGCAGGCGGAAACTATGGCTACACCTTC.

As to this clone: The conserved phenylalanine or tryptophan normally closing the CDR3 is absent here, so this likely arose from a read error. The DNA is left out, because the CDR3 cannot be placed on it with certainty; the CDR3 is given as TCRdb lists it. The V call is TRBV5-8, the J call TRBJ1-6; the D segment call TRBD1 is taken from the table without a DNA check. From its first to its last residue, the CDR3 has 12 amino acids. Germline CDR1 SGHTS, CDR2 YDEGEE. CDR3: CASRRDREPPLG.

The chain is built from TRBV13 and TRBJ2-5, with unresolved D. V lost 7 bases, J lost 1 base, and 13 bases lay in between. The CDR3 runs to 14 residues. Germline V gene data show CDR1 as PRHDT and CDR2 as FYEKMQ (reference sequence). DNA of the CDR3: TGTGCCAGCACCAGGAACAATCTCCAAGAGACCCAGTACTTC. Protein product: CASTRNNLQETQYF.